This TCR beta chain was recorded in a study of technical replicates of blood from a handful of donors. With regard to this clone: The junction and the germline gene differ at one end; a read error may be behind it.

CDR1 SGHRS and CDR2 YFSETQ come from the germline V gene. The length of the CDR3 is 14 residues. Repertoires were generated with immunoSEQ multiplex PCR, while TCRdb's copy carries only in-frame clones and drops some. The table lists tens of thousands of clones, about nine tenths of them singletons. The TCR was taken from a human donor in good health. Some clones in this sample may be carry-over from other donors' samples. Source material: PBMCs. V is TRBV5-1 and J is TRBJ2-5; 11 nucleotides align to TRBD1. The CDR3 loop reads CASSTGTGGKTRYF. CDR3 nucleotides: TGCGCCAGCTCGACCGGGACAGGGGGGAAGACCCGGTACTTC.